Listed below are T cell receptor beta chains from one sample, sequenced in a study of CD8 T cells in ankylosing spondylitis. TCRdb passed the 5' RACE reads through MiXCR, listing each CDR3 protein once. The sample gives hundreds of thousands of distinct CDR3 sequences, 12% of which show up once; roughly 0.51% is in the top ten. Sequenced: blood, either unsorted or a sorted T cell fraction (not recorded which). These receptors all come from a male donor with ankylosing spondylitis. Each CDR3 is given with its conserved first and last residue. Fields, in order: clone size, J gene, D gene, V gene, CDR3 DNA, CDR3 protein. The D gene is left open where the match is weak. Expanded clones are given a class, and other clones once, few, many or no size at all.

few,TRBJ1-6,-,TRBV5-5,TGTGCCAGCAGCTTGTTCCAGTCTACTGGGAATTCACCCCTCCACTTT,CASSLFQSTGNSPLHF
few,TRBJ1-3,-,TRBV28,TGTGCCAGCAGTCCCGTTGGAAACACCATATATTTT,CASSPVGNTIYF
-,TRBJ2-1,-,TRBV5-5,TGTGCCAGCAGTCCCATATCGACTAGTGGTCTCAATGTGGAGCAGTTCTTC,CASSPISTSGLNVEQFF
many,TRBJ2-1,TRBD2,TRBV20-1,TGCAGTGCGGGGACTAGTTGGAATGAGCAGTTCTTC,CSAGTSWNEQFF
many,TRBJ1-1,-,TRBV6-2/TRBV6-3,TGTGCCAGCCTGGGACGGATGAACACTGAAGCTTTCTTT,CASLGRMNTEAFF
-,TRBJ1-5,-,TRBV20-1,TGCAGTGCACCCCCCGGGGGGCGCCATCAGCCCCAGCATTTT,CSAPPGGRHQPQHF
few,TRBJ2-7,-,TRBV18,TGTGCCAGCTCACCCAATACAGGGTCTGGTGAGCAGTACTTC,CASSPNTGSGEQYF
many,TRBJ1-2,-,TRBV28,TGTGCCAGCGGCAACGGCAGGGCAGAGTGGTCTAACTATGGCTACACCTTC,CASGNGRAEWSNYGYTF
few,TRBJ2-5,TRBD2,TRBV20-1,TGCAGTGCTTTCAGAGGGACTAGCGGGGGACCGGAGGAGACCCAGTACTTC,CSAFRGTSGGPEETQYF
-,TRBJ1-1,-,TRBV20-1,TGCAGTGGTGAGTGGTATTCTGAAGCTTTCTTT,CSGEWYSEAFF
once,TRBJ1-5,TRBD1,TRBV12-3/TRBV12-4,TGTGCCAGCAGTCCGAGGGACAGGGTGGGCTATCAGCCCCAGCATTTT,CASSPRDRVGYQPQHF
-,TRBJ1-4,-,TRBV10-3,TGTGCCATCAACGGCGAGTTGGAAGAAAAACTGTTTTTT,CAINGELEEKLFF
few,TRBJ2-3,-,TRBV5-1,TGCGCCAGCAGCTTGGGGACTCTTTATCGCACAGATACGCAGTATTTT,CASSLGTLYRTDTQYF
-,TRBJ2-7,TRBD1,TRBV28,TGTGCCAGCAGGGACTGGGACAGACGTACCTACGAGCAGTACTTC,CASRDWDRRTYEQYF
once,TRBJ2-3,-,TRBV19,TGTGCCAGTAGTTCGGGACACCTCCCAGATACGCAGTATTTT,CASSSGHLPDTQYF
many,TRBJ1-4,-,TRBV20-1,TGCAGTGCTAGAGATCGACAGATACCAAAACTGTTTTTT,CSARDRQIPKLFF
-,TRBJ2-7,-,TRBV10-3,TGTGCCATCAGCCAACCACAGCTATACGAGCAGTACTTC,CAISQPQLYEQYF
-,TRBJ2-3,TRBD2,TRBV7-2,TGTGCCAGCAGCTCGTTCAGCGGGAGGGCGGGGGATACGCAGTATTTT,CASSSFSGRAGDTQYF
-,TRBJ2-1,-,TRBV13,TGTGCCAGCAGCTCTTATACTCGGTACAATGAGCAGTTCTTC,CASSSYTRYNEQFF